Many counts were recorded for the clone carrying this T cell receptor (beta chain). Its cognate antigen is unknown. The CDR3 is cut off 3 residues early in the read; its end comes from the germline J gene. This specimen comes from a study of T cell clonality in common variable immunodeficiency. Regarding the study as a whole: What drives increased CVID clonality needs T cell subpopulation sequencing. Reportedly, TCR beta sequences from common variable immunodeficiency showed fewer deletions and N-nucleotide insertions.

Clones were sequenced by immunoSEQ multiplex PCR, and TCRdb holds only the in-frame ones, with some missing. The table lists approximately 20,000 clones, with no singletons. Aged roughly 9 to 70 years, CVID subjects averaged approximately 38 years old. CVID subjects were neither ill nor on immunomodulatory or immunosuppressive medication at sampling. The CDR3 has 13 residues. V gave up 7 bases and J gave up 6 bases, with 15 bases separating them. The germline gives CDR1 LGHNT, CDR2 FRNRAP. Input material: peripheral blood mononuclear cells. V gene TRBV12-5 combines with J gene TRBJ1-1; D unresolved. The sequence was collected from a human donor with common variable immunodeficiency. The sequenced CDR3 bases are TGTGCTAGTGCCATCAGAGACGGGGCTGAA. It is translated as CASAIRDGAE. The full CDR3 protein reads CASAIRDGAEAFF.